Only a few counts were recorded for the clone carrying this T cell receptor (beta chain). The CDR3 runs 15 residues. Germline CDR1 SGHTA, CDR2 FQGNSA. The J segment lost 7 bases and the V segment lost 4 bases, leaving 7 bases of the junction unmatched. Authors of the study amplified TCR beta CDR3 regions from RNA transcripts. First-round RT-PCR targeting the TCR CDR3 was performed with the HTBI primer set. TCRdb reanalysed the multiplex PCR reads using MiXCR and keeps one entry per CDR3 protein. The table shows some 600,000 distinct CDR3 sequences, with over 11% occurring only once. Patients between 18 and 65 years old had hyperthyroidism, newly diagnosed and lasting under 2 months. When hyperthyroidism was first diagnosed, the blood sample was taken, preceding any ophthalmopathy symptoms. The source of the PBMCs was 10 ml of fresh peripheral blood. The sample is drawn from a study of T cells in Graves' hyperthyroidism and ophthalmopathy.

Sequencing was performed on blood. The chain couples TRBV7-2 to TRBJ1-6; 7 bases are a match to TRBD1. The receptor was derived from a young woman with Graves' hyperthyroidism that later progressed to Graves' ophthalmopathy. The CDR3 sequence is CASSWLTGANSPLHF. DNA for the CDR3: TGTGCCAGCAGCTGGTTAACAGGGGCCAATTCACCCCTCCACTTT.